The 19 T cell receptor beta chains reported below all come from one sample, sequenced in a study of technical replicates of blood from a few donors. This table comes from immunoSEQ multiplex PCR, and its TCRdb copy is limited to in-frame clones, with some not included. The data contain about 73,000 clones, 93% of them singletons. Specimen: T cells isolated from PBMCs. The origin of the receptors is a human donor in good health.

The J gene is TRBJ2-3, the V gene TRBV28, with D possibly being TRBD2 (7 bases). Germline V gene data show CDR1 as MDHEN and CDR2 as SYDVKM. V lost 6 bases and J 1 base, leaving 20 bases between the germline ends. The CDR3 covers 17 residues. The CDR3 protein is CASRLAGVAGGTDTQYF. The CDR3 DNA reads TGTGCCAGCAGACTCGCAGGGGTTGCGGGAGGCACAGATACGCAGTATTTT.

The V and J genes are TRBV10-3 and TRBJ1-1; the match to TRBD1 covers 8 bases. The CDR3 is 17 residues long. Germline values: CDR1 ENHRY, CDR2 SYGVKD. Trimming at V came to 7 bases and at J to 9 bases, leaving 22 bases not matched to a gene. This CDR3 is CAIKITPSGQGYLKAFF. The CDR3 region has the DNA TGTGCCATCAAAATCACTCCCTCCGGACAGGGCTACTTGAAAGCTTTCTTT.

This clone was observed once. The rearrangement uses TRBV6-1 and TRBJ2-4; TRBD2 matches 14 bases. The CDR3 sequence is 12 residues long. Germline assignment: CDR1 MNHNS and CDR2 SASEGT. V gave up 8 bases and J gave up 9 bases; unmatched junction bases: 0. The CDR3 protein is CASGLAGGIQYF. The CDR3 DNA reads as TGTGCCAGCGGACTAGCGGGAGGCATTCAGTACTTC.

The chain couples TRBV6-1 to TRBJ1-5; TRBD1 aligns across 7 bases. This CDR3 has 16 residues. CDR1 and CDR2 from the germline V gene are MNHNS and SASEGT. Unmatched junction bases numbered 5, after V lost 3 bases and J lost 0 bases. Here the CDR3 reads CASSEWDSDSNQPQHF. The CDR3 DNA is TGTGCCAGCAGTGAGTGGGACAGCGATAGCAATCAGCCCCAGCATTTT.

Here the CDR3 DNA reads TGTGCCAGCAGTTTATCCCAAGCGGGAGGGCCTGACGAGCAGTACTTC. It specifies CASSLSQAGGPDEQYF. The rearrangement links TRBV27 to TRBJ2-7, with 10 nucleotides matching TRBD2. The junction had 7 bases not matched to a gene; V was cut back by 0 bases and J by 5 bases. The germline CDR1 and CDR2 sequences are MNHEY and SMNVEV (reference sequence). This CDR3 comprises 16 residues.

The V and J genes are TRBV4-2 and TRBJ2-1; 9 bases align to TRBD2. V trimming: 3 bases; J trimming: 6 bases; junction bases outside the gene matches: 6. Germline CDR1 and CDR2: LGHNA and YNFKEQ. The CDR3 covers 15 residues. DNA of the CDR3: TGTGCCAGCAGCCACAATAGCGGGGGAGGCAATGAGCAGTTCTTC. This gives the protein CASSHNSGGGNEQFF.

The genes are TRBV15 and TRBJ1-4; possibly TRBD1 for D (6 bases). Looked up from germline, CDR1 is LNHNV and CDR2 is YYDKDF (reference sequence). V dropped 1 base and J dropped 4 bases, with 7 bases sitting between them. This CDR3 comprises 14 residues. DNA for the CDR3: TGTGCCACCAGCAGAGGACAGGTTAATGAAAAACTGTTTTTT. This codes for CATSRGQVNEKLFF.

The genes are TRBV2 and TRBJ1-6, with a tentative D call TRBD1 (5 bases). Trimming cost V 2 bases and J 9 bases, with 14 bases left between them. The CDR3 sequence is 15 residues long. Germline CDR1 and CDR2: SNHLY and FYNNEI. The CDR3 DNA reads TGTGCCAGCAGTGAACTCTTAGGGGCCGGTTCACCCCTCCACTTT. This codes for CASSELLGAGSPLHF.

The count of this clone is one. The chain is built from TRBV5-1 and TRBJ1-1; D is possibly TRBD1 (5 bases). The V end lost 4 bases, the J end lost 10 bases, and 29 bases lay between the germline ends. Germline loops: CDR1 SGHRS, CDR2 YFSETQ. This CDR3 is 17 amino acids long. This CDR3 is CASSDGTGVSLEWGAFF. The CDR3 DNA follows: TGCGCCAGCAGCGATGGGACGGGGGTAAGCCTTGAATGGGGAGCTTTCTTT. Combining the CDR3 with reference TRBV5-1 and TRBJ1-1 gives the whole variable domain KAGVTQTPRYLIKTRGQQVTLSCSPISGHRSVSWYQQTPGQGLQFLFEYFSETQRNKGNFPGRFSGRQFSNSRSEMNVSTLELGDSALYLCASSDGTGVSLEWGAFFGQGTRLTVV.

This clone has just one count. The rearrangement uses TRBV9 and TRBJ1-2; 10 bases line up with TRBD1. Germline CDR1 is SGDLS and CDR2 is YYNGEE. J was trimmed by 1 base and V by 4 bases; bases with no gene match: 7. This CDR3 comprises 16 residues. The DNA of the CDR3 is TGTGCCAGCAGCCATCGACAGGGGGCCTTTAACTATGGCTACACCTTC. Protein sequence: CASSHRQGAFNYGYTF.

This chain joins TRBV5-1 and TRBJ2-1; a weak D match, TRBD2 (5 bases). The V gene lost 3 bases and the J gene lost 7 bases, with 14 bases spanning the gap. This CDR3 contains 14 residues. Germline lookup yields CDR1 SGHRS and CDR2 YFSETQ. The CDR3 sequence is CASSSLAEGNEQFF. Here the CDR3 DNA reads TGCGCCAGCAGCTCTCTAGCTGAAGGGAATGAGCAGTTCTTC.

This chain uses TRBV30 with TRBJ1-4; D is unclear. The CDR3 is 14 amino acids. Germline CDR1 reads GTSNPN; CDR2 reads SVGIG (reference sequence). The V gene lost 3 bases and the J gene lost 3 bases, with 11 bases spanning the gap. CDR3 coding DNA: TGTGCCTGGAGGACTAATTACCCTAATGAAAAACTGTTTTTT. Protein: CAWRTNYPNEKLFF.

DNA of the CDR3: TGTGCCAGTAGCTTTGACTCTGGACAGGCCTACGAGCAGTACTTC. Translation gives CASSFDSGQAYEQYF. The rearrangement uses TRBV19 and TRBJ2-7, with 7 bases lining up with TRBD1. CDR1 and CDR2 (germline): LNHDA, SQIVND (reference sequence). V dropped 6 bases and J dropped 2; count of bases not matched to a gene: 10. This CDR3 spans 15 amino acids.

The chain's CDR3 is CASSAYVPTDTQYF. The DNA of the CDR3 is TGTGCCAGCAGTGCCTACGTCCCCACAGATACGCAGTATTTT. V and J are TRBV6-1 and TRBJ2-3, with D unclear. This CDR3 comprises 14 residues. Trimming removed 4 bases at V and 2 bases at J, with 10 bases between. Germline-derived CDR1 and CDR2 are MNHNS and SASEGT.

The CDR3 protein is CASSLKGENTEAFF. CDR3 DNA sequence: TGTGCCAGCAGCTTAAAGGGGGAGAACACTGAAGCTTTCTTT. V and J are TRBV11-3 and TRBJ1-1; possibly TRBD1 for D (6 bases). The germline V gene has CDR1 SGHNT and CDR2 YENEEA. The length of the CDR3 is 14 residues. Trimming pared 2 bases from V and 1 base from J, leaving 8 bases between.

The CDR3: CASSPALIRVEPTNYGYTF. CDR3 nucleotide sequence: TGTGCCAGCAGCCCAGCCCTCATACGAGTGGAGCCCACTAACTATGGCTACACCTTC. The chain combines TRBV7-9 with TRBJ1-2; D unclear. Germline CDR1 is SEHNR and CDR2 is FQNEAQ (reference sequence). Trimming pared 5 bases from V and 0 bases from J, leaving 25 bases between. CDR3 length: 19 amino acids.

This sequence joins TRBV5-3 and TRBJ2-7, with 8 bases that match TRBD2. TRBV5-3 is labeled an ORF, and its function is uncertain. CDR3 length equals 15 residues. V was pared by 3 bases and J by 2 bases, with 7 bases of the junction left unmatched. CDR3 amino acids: CARSYLREGPYEQYF. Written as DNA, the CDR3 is TGTGCCAGAAGCTATCTCCGGGAGGGCCCCTACGAGCAGTACTTC.

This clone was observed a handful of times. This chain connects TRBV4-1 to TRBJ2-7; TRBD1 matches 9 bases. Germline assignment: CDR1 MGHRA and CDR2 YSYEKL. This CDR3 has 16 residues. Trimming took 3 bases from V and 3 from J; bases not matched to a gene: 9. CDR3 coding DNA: TGCGCCAGCAGCCACGGGACAGGGACGATGATCTACGAGCAGTACTTC. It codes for CASSHGTGTMIYEQYF.

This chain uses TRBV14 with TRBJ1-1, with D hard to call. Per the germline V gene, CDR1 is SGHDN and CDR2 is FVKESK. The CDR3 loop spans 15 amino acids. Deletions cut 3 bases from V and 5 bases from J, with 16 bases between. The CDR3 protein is CASSQEWEGWTEAFF. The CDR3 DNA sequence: TGTGCCAGCAGCCAGGAGTGGGAGGGTTGGACTGAAGCTTTCTTT.